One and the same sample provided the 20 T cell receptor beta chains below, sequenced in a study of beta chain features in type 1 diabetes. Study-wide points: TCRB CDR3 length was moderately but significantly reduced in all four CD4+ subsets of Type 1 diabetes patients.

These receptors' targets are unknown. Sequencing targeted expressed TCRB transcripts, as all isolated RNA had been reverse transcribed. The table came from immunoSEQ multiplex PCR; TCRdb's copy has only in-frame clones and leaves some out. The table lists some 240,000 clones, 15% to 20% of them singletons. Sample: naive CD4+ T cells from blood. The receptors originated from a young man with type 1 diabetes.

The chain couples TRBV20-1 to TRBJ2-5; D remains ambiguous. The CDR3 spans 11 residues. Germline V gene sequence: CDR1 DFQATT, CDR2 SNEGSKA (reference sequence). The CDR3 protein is CTPARGETQYF. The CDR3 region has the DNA TGCACCCCAGCCCGTGGGGAGACCCAGTACTTC.

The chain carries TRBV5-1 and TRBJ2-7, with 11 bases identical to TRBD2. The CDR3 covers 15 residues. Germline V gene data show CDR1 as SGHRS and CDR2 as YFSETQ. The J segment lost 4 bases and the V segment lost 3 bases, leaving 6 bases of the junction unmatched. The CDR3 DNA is TGCGCCAGCAGCTGGGGACTAGCGGAAACATACGAGCAGTACTTC. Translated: CASSWGLAETYEQYF.

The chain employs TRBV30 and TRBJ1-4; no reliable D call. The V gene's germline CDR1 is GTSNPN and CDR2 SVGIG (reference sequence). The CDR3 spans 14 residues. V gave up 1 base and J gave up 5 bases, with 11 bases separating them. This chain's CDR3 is CAWSAWTANEKLFF. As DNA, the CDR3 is TGTGCCTGGAGTGCCTGGACCGCAAATGAAAAACTGTTTTTT.

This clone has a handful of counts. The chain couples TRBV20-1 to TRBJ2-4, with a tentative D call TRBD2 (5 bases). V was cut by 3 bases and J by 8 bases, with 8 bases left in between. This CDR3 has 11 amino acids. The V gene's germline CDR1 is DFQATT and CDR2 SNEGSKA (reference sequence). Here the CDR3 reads CSARNGDIQYF. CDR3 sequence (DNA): TGCAGTGCTAGGAACGGGGACATTCAGTACTTC.

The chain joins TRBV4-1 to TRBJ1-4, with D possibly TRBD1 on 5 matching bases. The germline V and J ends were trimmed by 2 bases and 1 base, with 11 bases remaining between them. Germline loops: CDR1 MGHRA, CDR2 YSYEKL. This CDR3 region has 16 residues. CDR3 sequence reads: CASSQKGTETNEKLFF. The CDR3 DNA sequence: TGCGCCAGCAGCCAAAAAGGGACGGAAACTAATGAAAAACTGTTTTTT.

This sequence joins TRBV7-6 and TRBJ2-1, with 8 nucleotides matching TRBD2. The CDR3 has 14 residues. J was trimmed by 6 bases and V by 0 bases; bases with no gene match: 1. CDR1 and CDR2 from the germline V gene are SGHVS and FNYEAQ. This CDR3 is CASSLALAANEQFF. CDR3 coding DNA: TGTGCCAGCAGCTTAGCACTAGCGGCCAATGAGCAGTTCTTC.

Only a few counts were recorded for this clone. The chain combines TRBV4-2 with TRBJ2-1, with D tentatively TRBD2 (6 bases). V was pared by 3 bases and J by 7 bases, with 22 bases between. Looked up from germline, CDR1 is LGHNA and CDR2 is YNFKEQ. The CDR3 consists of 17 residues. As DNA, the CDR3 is TGTGCCAGCAGCCAGAGCTCGGGACTCAAGGGATCGAATGAGCAGTTCTTC. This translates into CASSQSSGLKGSNEQFF.

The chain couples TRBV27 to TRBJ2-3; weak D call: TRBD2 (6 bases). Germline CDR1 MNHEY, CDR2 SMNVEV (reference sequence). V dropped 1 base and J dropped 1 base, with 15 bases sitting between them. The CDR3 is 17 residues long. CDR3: CASSLFAGNLGTDTQYF. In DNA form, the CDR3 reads TGTGCCAGCAGTTTATTCGCGGGGAATCTGGGCACAGATACGCAGTATTTT.

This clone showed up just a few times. The CDR3 DNA sequence: TGTGCCAGCAGGGGCTGGGACATTCAGTACTTC. This sequence encodes CASRGWDIQYF. The chain couples TRBV28 to TRBJ2-4; D not certain. This CDR3 spans 11 amino acids. With 6 bases removed from V and 8 bases from J, the gap between germline ends came to 8 bases. Germline lookup yields CDR1 MDHEN and CDR2 SYDVKM.

The CDR3 protein is CASSVGRGTLEQYF. CDR3 nucleotide sequence: TGTGCCAGCAGCGTAGGCAGGGGGACCCTCGAGCAGTACTTC. This chain uses TRBV9 with TRBJ2-7; the match to TRBD1 covers 7 bases. This CDR3 has 14 residues. The J segment lost 6 bases and the V segment lost 0 bases, leaving 6 bases of the junction unmatched. Germline V gives CDR1 SGDLS, CDR2 YYNGEE.

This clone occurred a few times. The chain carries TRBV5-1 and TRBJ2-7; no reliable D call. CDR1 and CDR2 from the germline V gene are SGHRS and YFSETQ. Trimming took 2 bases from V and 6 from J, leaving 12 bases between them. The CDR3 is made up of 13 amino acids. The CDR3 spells CASSFSPGGEQYF. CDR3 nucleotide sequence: TGCGCCAGCAGCTTTAGTCCGGGTGGCGAGCAGTACTTC.

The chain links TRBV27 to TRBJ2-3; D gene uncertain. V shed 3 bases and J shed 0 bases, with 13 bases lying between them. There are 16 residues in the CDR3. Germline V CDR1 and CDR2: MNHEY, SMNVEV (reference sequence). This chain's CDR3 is CASSFFFTRSTDTQYF. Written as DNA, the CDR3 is TGTGCCAGCAGTTTCTTTTTTACTCGAAGCACAGATACGCAGTATTTT.

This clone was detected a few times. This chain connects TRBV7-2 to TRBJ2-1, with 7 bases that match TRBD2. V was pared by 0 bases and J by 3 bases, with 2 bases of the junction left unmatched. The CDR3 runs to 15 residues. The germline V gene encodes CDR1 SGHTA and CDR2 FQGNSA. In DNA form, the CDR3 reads TGTGCCAGCAGCTTAGCCGCTAGCGGCTACAATGAGCAGTTCTTC. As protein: CASSLAASGYNEQFF.

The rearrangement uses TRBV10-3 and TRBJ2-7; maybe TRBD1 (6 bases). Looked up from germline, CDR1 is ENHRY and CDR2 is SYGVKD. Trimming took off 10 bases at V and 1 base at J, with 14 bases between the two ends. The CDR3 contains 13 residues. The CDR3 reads CANAMGASYEQYF. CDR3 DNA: TGTGCCAACGCGATGGGGGCGTCCTACGAGCAGTACTTC.

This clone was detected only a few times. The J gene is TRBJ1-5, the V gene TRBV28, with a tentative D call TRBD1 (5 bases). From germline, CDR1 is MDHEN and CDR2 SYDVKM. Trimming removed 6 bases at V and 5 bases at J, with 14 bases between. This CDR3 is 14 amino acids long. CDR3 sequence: CASRGTGKHQPQHF. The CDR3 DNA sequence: TGTGCCAGCAGGGGGACGGGTAAGCATCAGCCCCAGCATTTT.

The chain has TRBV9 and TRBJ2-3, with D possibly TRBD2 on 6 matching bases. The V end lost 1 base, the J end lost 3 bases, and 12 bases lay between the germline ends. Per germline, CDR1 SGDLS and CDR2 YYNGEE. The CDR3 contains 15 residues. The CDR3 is CASSVRAEGTDTQYF. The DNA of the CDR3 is TGTGCCAGCAGCGTAAGGGCGGAGGGAACAGATACGCAGTATTTT.

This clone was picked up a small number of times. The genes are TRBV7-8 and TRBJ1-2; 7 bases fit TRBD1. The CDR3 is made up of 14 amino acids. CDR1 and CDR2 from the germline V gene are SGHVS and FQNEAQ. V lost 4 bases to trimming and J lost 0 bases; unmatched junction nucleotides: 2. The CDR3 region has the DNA TGTGCCAGCAGCTCTGGACAGGCTAACTATGGCTACACCTTC. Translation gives CASSSGQANYGYTF.

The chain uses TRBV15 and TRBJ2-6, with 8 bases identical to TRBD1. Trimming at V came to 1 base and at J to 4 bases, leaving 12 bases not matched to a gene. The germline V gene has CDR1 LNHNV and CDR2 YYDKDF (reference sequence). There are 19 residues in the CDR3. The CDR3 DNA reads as TGTGCCACCAGCAGAGGCCTGGCAGGGGGCGCGGGAGGGGCCAACGTCCTGACTTTC. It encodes CATSRGLAGGAGGANVLTF.

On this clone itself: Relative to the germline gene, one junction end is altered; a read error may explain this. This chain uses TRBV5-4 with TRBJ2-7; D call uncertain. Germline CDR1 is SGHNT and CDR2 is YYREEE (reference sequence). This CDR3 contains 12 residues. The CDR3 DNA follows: TGTGCCAGCAGATCGAATAACAATCCATGGGACTTC. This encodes CASRSNNNPWDF.

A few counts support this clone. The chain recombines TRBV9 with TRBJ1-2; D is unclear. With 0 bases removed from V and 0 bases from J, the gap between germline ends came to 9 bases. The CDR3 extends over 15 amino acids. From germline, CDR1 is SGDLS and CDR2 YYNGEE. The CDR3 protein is CASSVEPVTNYGYTF. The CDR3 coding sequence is TGTGCCAGCAGCGTAGAACCAGTGACTAACTATGGCTACACCTTC.